This T cell receptor beta chain is from a study of read filtering for tumor transcriptome and immune sequencing. About the study: The cohort had roughly 17 men and more than 11 women aged roughly 45 to 90, mean roughly 71 years. Whole-transcriptome libraries were prepared after DNase treatment. General study results and limits: Dropping single-read clonotypes raised IR-seq and RNA-seq shared-clonotype correlation.

This clonotype was counted ten times or more. Its matching antigen is unknown. Germline V gene data show CDR1 as DFQATT and CDR2 as SNEGSKA (reference sequence). Trimming took 0 bases from V and 2 from J, leaving 7 bases between them. CDR3 length equals 13 residues. Molecular barcoded adaptors covering alpha/delta and beta/gamma chains were used on around 400 ng RNA. TCRdb passed the reads through MiXCR, listing each CDR3 protein once. The sample has 7,000 to 10,000 distinct CDR3 sequences; roughly 15% are singletons. The V and J genes are TRBV20-1 and TRBJ2-5; D possibly corresponds to TRBD2 (5 bases). This receptor was obtained from a donor at least 40 years old with multiple myeloma. The specimen was a population of CD138-negative cells sorted from bone marrow. The DNA of the CDR3 is TGCAGTGCTAGAGATCAGCGGCAAGAGACCCAGTACTTC. It specifies CSARDQRQETQYF.